This record concerns one TCR beta chain sequence. Its antigen is unknown. The sample belongs to a study of cytomegalovirus exposure and HLA in healthy donors. Points from the study as a whole: Researchers reported that a few CMV-associated chains were confirmed in vitro as CMV antigen-specific. Accurate prediction of HLA-A and HLA-B alleles (for most subjects) was reportedly achieved from TCR beta sequences. Presence/absence analyses assumed roughly uniform sequencing depth across donors, which may not hold. With DRB1 most and HLA-C fewest, TCR association rates differed between HLA loci in a later analysis.

PCR primers comprised 60 Vbeta and 13 Jbeta primers. Profiling relied on immunoSEQ multiplex PCR, and the TCRdb table lists in-frame clones only, not all of them. This table has a few hundred thousand clones, approximately 82% appearing once. The CDR3 runs to 15 residues. Germline values: CDR1 LNHDA, CDR2 SQIVND (reference sequence). Trimming cost V 4 bases and J 10 bases, with 20 bases left between them. This TCR was recovered from an older woman in good health and CMV-seropositive. The source material was PBMCs. The chain combines TRBV19 with TRBJ2-1, with D perhaps matching TRBD1 (6 bases). CDR3 nucleotides: TGTGCCAGTAGTACCTCCCCTACAGGGAGAGGCGAGCAGTTCTTC. As protein: CASSTSPTGRGEQFF.